This T cell receptor (beta chain) appears in the sequencing data of a study of beta chain features in type 1 diabetes (dated by TCRdb to the late 2010s). The study in broad terms: Mean age, gender distribution, total cell number and subset yield did not differ between patients and healthy donors. A total of 90 million to 140 million sorted cells were examined across all samples, and RNA yield correlated strongly with the number of cells per subset. The study compared TCRB repertoires of sorted circulating CD4+ T cell subsets between recently diagnosed type 1 diabetes patients and matched healthy donors. Regulatory and stem cell-like memory subsets were isolated from only 8 patients and about 8 healthy donors, whereas naive and central memory subsets came from all 30 or so donors.

Each donor gave one peripheral blood draw, averaging approximately 0.12 L, which was collected into heparinised tubes. A BD FACSAria II and a panel including CD45RO, CCR7, CD25, CD127, CD95 and CD27 were used to sort naive, central memory, regulatory and stem cell-like memory CD4+ T cells. Every sorted population had a purity above 95%. Right away, PBMCs were isolated by Lymphoprep density gradient centrifugation and were stained directly, with no culture step. To minimize batch effects, samples were stained and sorted in pairs, one healthy donor with one patient per experiment. The research as a whole found: Patients with type 1 diabetes made fewer insertions and deleted more nucleotides at VDJ recombination sites, implying thymic rearrangement abnormalities. A moderate but significant shortening of TCRB CDR3 length was observed in type 1 diabetes patients in all four CD4+ subsets. Only small numbers of individuals were included in the HLA sub-analyses, which left unresolved whether HLA type had any influence on TCRB rearrangement. Naive, central memory and regulatory TCRB repertoires appeared more similar among patients than among healthy donors. Shorter templates might be favored by PCR, yet because patient and control samples were amplified and corrected together, any such skew would affect both groups equally. Because cDNA was sequenced instead of genomic DNA, highly expressing activated cells could be over-represented, though the groups showed no difference in activation or CD3 levels.

As for this clone: Its cognate antigen has yet to be identified. Within one base of it there is no much larger clone, and no base qualities were kept.

The High Capacity cDNA Reverse Transcription Kit was used to reverse transcribe all of the isolated RNA, meaning that expressed TCRB transcripts were what got sequenced. Naive, central memory and regulatory T cell samples underwent deep immunoSEQ sequencing, averaging about 3.57 million total reads per sample. Sorted cells were lysed in RLT buffer and RNA was extracted with DNase-treated RNeasy Micro or Mini kits, depending on cell number. To prevent cross-contamination, each cell subset was processed individually, whereas patient and healthy donor samples were processed jointly. TCRB sequences were amplified from cDNA with the immunoSEQ multiplex PCR, producing 87-bp fragments spanning the CDR3 region. Sequencing of the amplicons was performed on the Illumina HiSeq platform. The study's processing was this. Synthetic template baselines were used to correct PCR bias computationally, reads within Hamming distance 2 were collapsed, and singletons that could not be merged were discarded. Reads were aligned against IMGT to assign V, D and J genes, CDR3 length and insertions or deletions at six rearrangement sites. Clonotype counts were normalized to sorted cell number within each subset before computing true diversity and Gini coefficients with the tcR R package. The overlap coefficient, calculated on TCRB nucleotide sequences, was used to quantify repertoire sharing. The table comes from immuneACCESS by way of TCRdb, which keeps in-frame sequences with V and J called. Part of the clones is missing from these tables; in studies checked, under half for an unresolved V gene and the rest for unknown reasons. V and J calls and clone size are as listed in that table; D and trimming were resolved from the DNA. The sample records 120,000 to 150,000 clones, 40% to 60% of which are singletons. Around 0.45% of the sample is taken by the ten largest.

Material: Tregs from blood. Interpreted using the paper, the cell subset or site label stands for: regulatory CD4+ T cells. The receptor was derived from a man younger than 30 in good health.

The DNA sequence follows: TGTGCCATCAGAGGGACAGGGCCCTACGAGCAGTACTTC. Its translation is CAIRGTGPYEQYF. The rearrangement combines TRBV10-3 with TRBJ2-7, and TRBD1 aligns with 9 junction nucleotides. The germline V and J ends show losses of 6 bases and 2 bases respectively, and no gene match explains 2 bases of the junction. The CDR3 covers 13 residues, taking in both the cysteine and the phenylalanine. The kept DNA is CDR3 alone, 39 bases in frame from the first base. The germline V gene gives CDR1 as ENHRY and CDR2 as SYGVKD.